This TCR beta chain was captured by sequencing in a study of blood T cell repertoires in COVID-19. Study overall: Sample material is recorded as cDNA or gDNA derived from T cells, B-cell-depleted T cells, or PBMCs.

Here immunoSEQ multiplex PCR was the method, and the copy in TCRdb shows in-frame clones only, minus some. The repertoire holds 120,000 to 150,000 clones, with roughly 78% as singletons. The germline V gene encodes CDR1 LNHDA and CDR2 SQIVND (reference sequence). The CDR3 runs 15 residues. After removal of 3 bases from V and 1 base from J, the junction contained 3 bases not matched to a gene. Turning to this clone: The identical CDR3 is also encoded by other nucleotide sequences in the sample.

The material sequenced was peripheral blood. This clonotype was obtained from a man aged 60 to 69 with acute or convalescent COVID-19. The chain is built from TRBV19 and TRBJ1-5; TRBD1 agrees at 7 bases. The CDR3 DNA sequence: TGTGCCAGTAGTATGGGACAGACGAGCAATCAGCCCCAGCATTTT. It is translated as CASSMGQTSNQPQHF. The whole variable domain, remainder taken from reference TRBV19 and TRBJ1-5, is DGGITQSPKYLFRKEGQNVTLSCEQNLNHDAMYWYRQDPGQGLRLIYYSQIVNDFQKGDIAEGYSVSREKKESFPLTVTSAQKNPTAFYLCASSMGQTSNQPQHFGDGTRLSIL.